This TCR beta chain was sequenced for a study of regulatory T cells in long-lasting Graves disease. This CDR3 has 17 residues. Germline V lookup: CDR1 SEHNR, CDR2 FQNEAQ (reference sequence). V gave up 5 bases and J gave up 3 bases; unmatched junction bases: 13. Ten or more counts support this clonotype. The time point was: persistent/refractory GD, antithyroid drugs over 5 years with positive TRAb. RNA extracted from PBMCs served as the sequencing template. Libraries of TCR beta came from iRepertoire HTBI primers plus Arm-PCR of CDR3 regions. TCRdb reanalysed the multiplex PCR reads using MiXCR and keeps one entry per CDR3 protein. The table includes some 430,000 distinct CDR3 sequences, roughly a fifth detected once.

This specimen was peripheral blood mononuclear cells (PBMCs), taken when the disease was refractory, from a patient treated with antithyroid drugs. The chain uses TRBV7-9 and TRBJ1-2; 9 bases fit TRBD1. The receptor was derived from a female donor with Graves disease. The CDR3 region is CASSRGQGEIKDYGYTF. The CDR3 nucleotides are TGTGCCAGCAGCCGGGGACAGGGAGAGATAAAGGACTATGGCTACACCTTC.